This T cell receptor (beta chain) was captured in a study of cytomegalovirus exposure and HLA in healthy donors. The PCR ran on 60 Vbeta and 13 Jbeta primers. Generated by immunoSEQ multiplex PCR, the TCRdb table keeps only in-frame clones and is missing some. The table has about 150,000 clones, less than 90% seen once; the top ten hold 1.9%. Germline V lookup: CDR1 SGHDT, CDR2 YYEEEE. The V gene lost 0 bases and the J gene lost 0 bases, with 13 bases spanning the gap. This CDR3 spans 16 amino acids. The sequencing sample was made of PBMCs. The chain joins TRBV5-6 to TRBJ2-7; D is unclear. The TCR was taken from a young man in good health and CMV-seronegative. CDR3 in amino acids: CASSLAGFLSSYEQYF. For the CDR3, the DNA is TGTGCCAGCAGCTTGGCCGGGTTCCTTAGCTCCTACGAGCAGTACTTC.